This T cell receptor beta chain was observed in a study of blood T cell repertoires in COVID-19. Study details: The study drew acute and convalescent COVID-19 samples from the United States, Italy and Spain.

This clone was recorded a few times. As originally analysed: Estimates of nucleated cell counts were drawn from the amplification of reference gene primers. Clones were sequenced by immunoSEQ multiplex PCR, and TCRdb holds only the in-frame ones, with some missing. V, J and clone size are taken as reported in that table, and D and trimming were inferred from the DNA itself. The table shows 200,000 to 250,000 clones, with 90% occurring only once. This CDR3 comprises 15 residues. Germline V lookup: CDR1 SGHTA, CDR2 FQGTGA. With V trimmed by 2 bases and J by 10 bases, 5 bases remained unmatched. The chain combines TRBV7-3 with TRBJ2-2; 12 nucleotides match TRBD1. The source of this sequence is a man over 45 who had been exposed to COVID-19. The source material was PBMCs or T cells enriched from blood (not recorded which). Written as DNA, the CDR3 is TGTGCCAGCAGCTTATATGGGACAGGGGGCTTGGAGCTGTTTTTT. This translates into CASSLYGTGGLELFF.